This T cell receptor (beta chain) was recovered during a study of blood T cell repertoires in COVID-19. V dropped 2 bases and J dropped 15; count of bases not matched to a gene: 2. Looked up from germline, CDR1 is MNHEY and CDR2 is SVGAGI. CDR3 size: 12 residues. This clone was seen only a few times. Methods used by the authors: Cell counts per sample came from amplifying reference gene primers. Profiled with immunoSEQ multiplex PCR; TCRdb holds only in-frame clones, not every one. The V and J calls and clone size are taken from that table; D and trimming were inferred from the DNA. The repertoire consists of roughly 6,700 clones, with around 90% occurring once and the leading ten covering more than 20%.

Sequencing used peripheral blood. The chain joins TRBV6-5 to TRBJ1-6; the match to TRBD1 covers 9 bases. This TCR came from a human donor in a cohort sampled during active COVID-19. CDR3 DNA: TGTGCCAGCAGTTACCGGACAGGGGACCTCCACTTT. Translating it yields CASSYRTGDLHF.